A selection of T cell receptor beta chains follows, all from one sample in a study of vaccination effects on CD4 cells after COVID-19. Their cognate antigens are unknown. The data were produced by immunoSEQ multiplex PCR, yet TCRdb's version contains in-frame clones alone and is incomplete. The sample includes roughly 64,000 clones, approximately 78% of them seen just once. The sequenced sample was CD4+ T cells from PBMCs cultured without peptide, obtained before COVID-19 vaccination. These receptors were collected from a human donor who had a prior SARS-CoV-2 infection. The CDR3 runs from the conserved cysteine through the conserved F or W. Each record gives: V gene, D gene, clone size, J gene, CDR3 DNA, CDR3 protein. D genes are given only for firm matches. A clone size is listed for some rows: how often the clone was seen (once, few, many), or a class if it is expanded.

TRBV5-5	-	-	TRBJ1-5	TGTGCCAGCAGCTTTGAGGGGCTTCAGCCCCAGCATTTT	CASSFEGLQPQHF
TRBV14	-	-	TRBJ2-1	TGTGCCAGCAGCCCATATTGGGGAGAGCAGTTCTTC	CASSPYWGEQFF
TRBV11-2	TRBD2	once	TRBJ2-1	TGTGCCAGCAGCTTTCTGCGGGGGGGCCTCAATGAGCAGTTCTTC	CASSFLRGGLNEQFF
TRBV19	-	few	TRBJ1-2	TGTGCCAGTAGTATCAATGGGGTTGGATTCGTCTATGGCTACACCTTC	CASSINGVGFVYGYTF
TRBV7-2	-	-	TRBJ1-6	TGTGCCAGCAGCTTATTGAGTCCAGGACTTCAGTCACCCCTCCACTTT	CASSLLSPGLQSPLHF
TRBV6-2/TRBV6-3	-	-	TRBJ2-7	TGTGCCAGCAGTTACCCAGGCTACGAGCAGTACTTC	CASSYPGYEQYF
TRBV9	-	-	TRBJ2-4	TGTGCCAGCAGCGCCGAGGGGGGACAGTTCAACATTCAGTACTTC	CASSAEGGQFNIQYF
TRBV6-5	-	-	TRBJ1-6	TGTGCCAGCCTAGCTTTAGGAAGACTGAATTCACCCCTCCACTTT	CASLALGRLNSPLHF
TRBV5-4	-	-	TRBJ2-3	TGTGCCAGCAGCTCCCAGGGCCCAGTAGGAACAGATACGCAGTATTTT	CASSSQGPVGTDTQYF
TRBV11-2	-	-	TRBJ1-1	TGTGCCAGCAGCTTAGTGGGGGGGGAGTACACTGAAGCTTTCTTT	CASSLVGGEYTEAFF
TRBV6-6	-	-	TRBJ2-5	TGTGCCAGCATCTGGGGGGGCGGGGAGACCCAGTACTTC	CASIWGGGETQYF
TRBV11-3	TRBD2	-	TRBJ2-3	TGTGCCAGCAGCTTATGGGCGGGAGCCCCAGATACGCAGTATTTT	CASSLWAGAPDTQYF
TRBV6-5	-	-	TRBJ2-1	TGTGCCAGCAGTCCATTCCCGACAAGGGTTGGTGAGCAGTTCTTC	CASSPFPTRVGEQFF
TRBV2	TRBD2	-	TRBJ2-6	TGTGCCAGCAGGACGGGGGGCTCTGGGGCCAACGTCCTGACTTTC	CASRTGGSGANVLTF
TRBV30	TRBD1	-	TRBJ1-5	TGTGCCTGGGGACAGGGTGCTCAGCCCCAGCATTTT	CAWGQGAQPQHF
TRBV7-2	-	few	TRBJ2-5	TGTGCCAGCAGCTTAGATCCAGGAACCGAGACCCAGTACTTC	CASSLDPGTETQYF
TRBV7-2	-	-	TRBJ2-3	TGTGCCAGCAGCTCGGACAGTTCTAGCACAGATACGCAGTATTTT	CASSSDSSSTDTQYF
TRBV9	-	-	TRBJ2-2	TGTGCCAGCACGAGGGGACAAAATGCGAACACCGGGGAGCTGTTTTTT	CASTRGQNANTGELFF
TRBV28	-	few	TRBJ1-2	TGTGCCAGCAGTCAAACCCCAGATTACTATGGCTACACCTTC	CASSQTPDYYGYTF
TRBV5-5	-	few	TRBJ2-7	TGTGCCAGCAGCTTTATGCACAGCTACCCCGAGCAGTACTTC	CASSFMHSYPEQYF
TRBV2	TRBD1	-	TRBJ2-5	TGTGCCAGCAGCCAGACAGGGGGGGAGACCCAGTACTTC	CASSQTGGETQYF
TRBV27	-	-	TRBJ2-7	TGTGCCAGCAGTTCCACAGGGTTCGGGCAGTACTTC	CASSSTGFGQYF
TRBV20-1	TRBD2	-	TRBJ2-7	TGCAGTGCTAGTGGGGGACTAGCTTACGAGCAGTACTTC	CSASGGLAYEQYF
TRBV4-2	TRBD1	-	TRBJ1-2	TGTGCCAGCAGCCAAGGGGGTCAGGGGGCGCGAGGCTACACCTTC	CASSQGGQGARGYTF
TRBV2	TRBD1	-	TRBJ1-2	TGTGCCAGCAGAGCAGGGGGCAACTATGGCTACACCTTC	CASRAGGNYGYTF
TRBV10-3	TRBD1	once	TRBJ2-5	TGTGCCATCAGTGAGAGCAGGGGGCATCAGTACTTC	CAISESRGHQYF
TRBV6-5	-	few	TRBJ2-2	TGTGCCAGCACCATATCGGTCCTGACCGGGGAGCTGTTTTTT	CASTISVLTGELFF
TRBV10-3	TRBD1	-	TRBJ2-7	TGTGCCATCAGTGTAATTCATGACGGGACAGGGAAGTACGAGCAGTACTTC	CAISVIHDGTGKYEQYF
TRBV6-5	-	-	TRBJ1-4	TGTGCCAGCAGTTACGGCGGGGCAACTAATGAAAAACTGTTTTTT	CASSYGGATNEKLFF
TRBV4-1	-	few	TRBJ1-4	TGCGCCAGCAGCCAAGAAAGGAGGGGCGGAAAACTGTTTTTT	CASSQERRGGKLFF
TRBV5-1	-	few	TRBJ1-2	TGCGCCAGCAGCTTGGCCGAGGGAGCGGGTGGCTACACCTTC	CASSLAEGAGGYTF
TRBV5-8	-	few	TRBJ1-4	TGTGCCAGCAGCTTGGGACGACAGGTTGAAAAACTGTTTTTT	CASSLGRQVEKLFF
TRBV11-1	-	-	TRBJ1-4	TGTGCCAGCGGGCACGGCGAAAAACTGTTTTTT	CASGHGEKLFF